This TCR beta chain was found in a study of OX40 agonist ivuxolimab in advanced cancers. Study conclusions and caveats: The CD4+ and CD8+ T cells in the blood had expanded clonally by week 6 at 0.1 to 3.0 mg/kg.

This CDR3 spans 14 amino acids. CDR1 is SGHRS, CDR2 YFSETQ, per germline. V gave up 3 bases and J gave up 6 bases, with 14 bases separating them. The table came from immunoSEQ multiplex PCR; TCRdb's copy has only in-frame clones and leaves some out. The sample lists around 50,000 clones, roughly four fifths occurring once. Points on this clone: No antigen is known for it.

The clonotype comes from an adult with an advanced solid tumor such as melanoma, head and neck, liver or kidney cancer. The source material was CD4+ or CD8+ T cells sorted from blood, sampled in a trial of the OX40 agonist ivuxolimab. The chain employs TRBV5-1 and TRBJ2-3, with D maybe TRBD2 (5 bases). CDR3 sequence: CASSSWTFVDTQYF. CDR3 nucleotides: TGCGCCAGCAGCTCATGGACTTTCGTGGATACGCAGTATTTT.